This T cell receptor (beta chain) is from a study of PD-1 blockade in classical Hodgkin lymphoma. Produced via immunoSEQ multiplex PCR; TCRdb's table is partial and in-frame only. There are around 19,000 clones in the sample; roughly 73% occur only once, and approximately 25% lies in the top ten. This CDR3 region has 14 residues. Germline V CDR1 and CDR2: MDHEN, SYDVKM. V gave up 5 bases and J gave up 4 bases; unmatched junction bases: 3. This clone qualifies as medium-sized. No antigen is known for it. Brentuximab vedotin exposure varied, and every patient relapsed after autologous stem cell transplantation. Classifying best responses yielded complete response, partial response or progressive disease. Overall study findings and caveats: In CD4+ cells, TCR diversity went up significantly by C4D1, but in CD8+ cells it did not. Repertoire differences have undefined causes, possibly disease activity or prior therapy. Patients who began taking nivolumab under 1 year after ASCT were left out.

V and J are TRBV28 and TRBJ2-3; 10 bases match TRBD2. This TCR was sampled from a human donor with classical Hodgkin lymphoma. The input for sequencing was peripheral blood mononuclear cells (PBMCs), taken before the second cycle of nivolumab. CDR3 in DNA: TGTGCCAGCAGTCTAGCGGGAGATGCAGATACGCAGTATTTT. Its protein is CASSLAGDADTQYF.